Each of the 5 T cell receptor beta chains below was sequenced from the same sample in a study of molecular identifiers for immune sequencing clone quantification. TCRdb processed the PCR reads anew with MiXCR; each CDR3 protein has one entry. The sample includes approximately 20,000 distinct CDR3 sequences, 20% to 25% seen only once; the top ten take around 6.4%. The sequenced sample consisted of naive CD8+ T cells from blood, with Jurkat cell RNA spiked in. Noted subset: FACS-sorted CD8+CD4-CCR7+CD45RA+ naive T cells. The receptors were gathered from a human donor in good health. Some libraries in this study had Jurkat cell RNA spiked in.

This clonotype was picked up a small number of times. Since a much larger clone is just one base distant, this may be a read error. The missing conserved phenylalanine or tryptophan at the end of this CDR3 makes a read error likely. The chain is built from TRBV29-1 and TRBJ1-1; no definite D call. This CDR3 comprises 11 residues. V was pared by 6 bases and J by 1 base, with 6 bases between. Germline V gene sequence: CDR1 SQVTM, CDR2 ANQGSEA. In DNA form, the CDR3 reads TGCAGCGTGAACAGGAACACTGAAGCTTTCCTT. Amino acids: CSVNRNTEAFL.

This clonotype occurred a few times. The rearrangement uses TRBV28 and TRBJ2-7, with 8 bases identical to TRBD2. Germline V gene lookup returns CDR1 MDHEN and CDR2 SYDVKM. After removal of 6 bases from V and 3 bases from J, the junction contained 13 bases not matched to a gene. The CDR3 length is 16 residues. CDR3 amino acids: CASRITLSGSYYEQYF. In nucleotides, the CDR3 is TGTGCCAGCAGAATCACCTTAAGCGGGAGCTACTACGAGCAGTACTTC.

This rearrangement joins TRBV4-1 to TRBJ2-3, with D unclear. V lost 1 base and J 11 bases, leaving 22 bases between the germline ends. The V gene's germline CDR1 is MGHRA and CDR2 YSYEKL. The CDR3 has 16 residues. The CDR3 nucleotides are TGCGCCAGCAGCCAAGCGTCTCCCGTTCAAGGTTGGCAGCAGTATTTT. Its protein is CASSQASPVQGWQQYF.

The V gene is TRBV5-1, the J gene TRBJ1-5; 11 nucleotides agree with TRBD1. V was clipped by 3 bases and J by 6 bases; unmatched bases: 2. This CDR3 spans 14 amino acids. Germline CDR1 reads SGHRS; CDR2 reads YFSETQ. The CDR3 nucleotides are TGCGCCAGCAGCTGGACAGGGGGCGTTCAGCCCCAGCATTTT. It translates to CASSWTGGVQPQHF.

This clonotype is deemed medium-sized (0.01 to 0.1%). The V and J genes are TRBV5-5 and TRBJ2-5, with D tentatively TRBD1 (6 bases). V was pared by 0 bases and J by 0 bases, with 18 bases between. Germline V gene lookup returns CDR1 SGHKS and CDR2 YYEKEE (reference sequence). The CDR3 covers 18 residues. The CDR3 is CASSLASEGVPNQETQYF. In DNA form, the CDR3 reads TGTGCCAGCAGCTTGGCCAGTGAGGGGGTGCCCAACCAAGAGACCCAGTACTTC.